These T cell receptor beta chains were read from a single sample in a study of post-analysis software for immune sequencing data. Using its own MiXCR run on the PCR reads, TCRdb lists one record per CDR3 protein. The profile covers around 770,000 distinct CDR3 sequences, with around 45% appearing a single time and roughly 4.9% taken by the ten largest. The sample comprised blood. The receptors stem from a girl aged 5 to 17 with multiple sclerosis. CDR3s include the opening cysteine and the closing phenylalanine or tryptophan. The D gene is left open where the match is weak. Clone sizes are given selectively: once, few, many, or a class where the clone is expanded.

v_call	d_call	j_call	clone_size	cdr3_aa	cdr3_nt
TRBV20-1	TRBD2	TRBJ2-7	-	CSARGTSGRGWYEQYF	TGCAGTGCTAGAGGGACTAGCGGGAGAGGTTGGTACGAGCAGTACTTC
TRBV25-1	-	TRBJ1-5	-	CASSEWSLVSDRKNQPQHF	TGTGCCAGCAGTGAATGGTCTCTGGTATCGGACAGAAAGAATCAGCCCCAGCATTTT
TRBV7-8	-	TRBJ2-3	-	CASSLVGALDTQYF	TGTGCCAGCAGCTTAGTGGGGGCTTTGGATACGCAGTATTTT
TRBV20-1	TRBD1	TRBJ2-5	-	CSAGDRVVETQYF	TGCAGTGCCGGGGACAGGGTTGTGGAGACCCAGTACTTC
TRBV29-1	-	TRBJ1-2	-	CSVESGWEGLSAPYGYTF	TGCAGCGTTGAGTCGGGCTGGGAAGGCCTCTCGGCCCCATATGGCTACACCTTC
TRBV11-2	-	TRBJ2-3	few	CASSSSGASTDTQYF	TGTGCCAGCAGCTCGAGCGGCGCCAGCACAGATACGCAGTATTTT
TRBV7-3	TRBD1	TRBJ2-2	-	CASSPRTGGGGELFF	TGTGCCAGCAGCCCCCGGACAGGGGGGGGCGGGGAGCTGTTTTTT
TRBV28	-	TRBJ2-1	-	CASTVSQGDEQFF	TGTGCCAGCACCGTCTCACAGGGTGATGAGCAGTTCTTC
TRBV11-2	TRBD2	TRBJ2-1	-	CASSLVGTSGSGAYNEQFF	TGTGCCAGCAGCTTAGTCGGGACTAGCGGGAGTGGGGCCTACAATGAGCAGTTCTTC
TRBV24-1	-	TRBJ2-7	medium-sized	CATSDPWRIPRYEQYF	TGTGCCACCAGTGATCCGTGGCGGATCCCCCGCTACGAGCAGTACTTC
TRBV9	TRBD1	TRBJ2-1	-	CASSAGQMYNEQFF	TGTGCCAGCAGCGCGGGACAGATGTACAATGAGCAGTTCTTC
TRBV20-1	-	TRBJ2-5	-	CSATGWYQETQYF	TGCAGTGCTACGGGCTGGTACCAAGAGACCCAGTACTTC
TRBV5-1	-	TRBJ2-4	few	CASVRQALAKNIQYF	TGCGCCAGCGTTAGACAGGCACTAGCCAAAAACATTCAGTACTTC
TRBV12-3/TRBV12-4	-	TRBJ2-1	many	CASSFGGPPNEQFF	TGTGCCAGCAGTTTTGGAGGACCTCCCAATGAGCAGTTCTTC